Listed below are T cell receptor beta chains from one sample, sequenced in a study of cytomegalovirus exposure and HLA in healthy donors. Data came from immunoSEQ multiplex PCR; TCRdb stores just in-frame clones and leaves some out. The sample has 120,000 or so clones; about two thirds are singletons. Sequenced sample: PBMCs. These receptors originate from a man under 40 in good health and CMV-seronegative. The CDR3 runs from the conserved cysteine through the conserved F or W. Fields, in order: V gene, J gene, D gene, clone size, CDR3 DNA, CDR3 protein. A D gene is named only where the DNA matches it firmly. Some rows mark clone size as missing; the rest say once, few, many or name a class of expanded clone.

>TRBV29-1|TRBJ2-3|TRBD1|-
TGCAGCGTTACGGACAGGGCAGAGGATACGCAGTATTTT
CSVTDRAEDTQYF
>TRBV4-2|TRBJ1-5|-|-
TGTGCCAGCAGCCAGATGCCCGGAGACAATCAGCCCCAGCATTTT
CASSQMPGDNQPQHF
>TRBV6-5|TRBJ1-2|TRBD1|-
TGTGCCAGCAGTTTGACAGGGACCTATGGCTACACCTTC
CASSLTGTYGYTF
>TRBV19|TRBJ1-2|TRBD1|-
TGTGCCAGTAGTACCGGGACAGCACCTAACTGTGGCTACACCTTC
CASSTGTAPNCGYTF
>TRBV7-6|TRBJ1-6|-|-
TGTGCCAGCAGCTTCCGGACAGAGAATTCACCCCTCCACTTT
CASSFRTENSPLHF
>TRBV7-2|TRBJ2-1|TRBD2|-
TGTGCCAGCACCTGGGGGGGGTACAATGAGCAGTTCTTC
CASTWGGYNEQFF
>TRBV5-1|TRBJ1-2|TRBD1|-
TGCGCCAGCAGGCCCGGGACAGGGGATTCTGGCTACACCTTC
CASRPGTGDSGYTF
>TRBV19|TRBJ2-2|TRBD1|-
TGTGCCAGTTCCCTCGGACAGGGTCGAGGTACCGGGGAGCTGTTTTTT
CASSLGQGRGTGELFF
>TRBV18|TRBJ2-3|TRBD1|-
TGTGCCAGCTCACCTGACAGGGGGCGCGAGACAGATACGCAGTATTTT
CASSPDRGRETDTQYF
>TRBV9|TRBJ1-2|-|-
TGTGCCAGCAGCGTTTCTCTAGTGGCAGGGGACTATGGCTACACCTTC
CASSVSLVAGDYGYTF
>TRBV5-5|TRBJ1-2|-|once
TGTGCCAGCAGCTTGGGACAGAATAACTATGGCTACACCTTC
CASSLGQNNYGYTF
>TRBV27|TRBJ2-3|-|few
TGTGCCAGCAGTTTGGGCCCGAACCCGCAGTATTTT
CASSLGPNPQYF
>TRBV6-7|TRBJ2-7|TRBD2|-
TGTGCCAGCAGTTACACTAGCGGGCCCTACGAGCAGTACTTC
CASSYTSGPYEQYF
>TRBV9|TRBJ2-7|TRBD1|once
TGTGCCAGCAGCGTAGAGACAGGGGGCTTCGACGAGCAGTACTTC
CASSVETGGFDEQYF
>TRBV5-1|TRBJ2-7|-|-
TGCGCCAGCAGCCCTCCCCCGGGACTTCCCCACGAGCAGTACTTC
CASSPPPGLPHEQYF
>TRBV28|TRBJ2-7|-|-
TGTGCCAGCAGTTTGGTCACGACAGAGCAGTACTTC
CASSLVTTEQYF
>TRBV5-1|TRBJ1-5|TRBD1|-
TGCGCCAGCAGCGAGACAGGGTGGAGCAATCAGCCCCAGCATTTT
CASSETGWSNQPQHF
>TRBV5-1|TRBJ2-3|TRBD1|-
TGCGCCAGCAGCTTCAGGACAGGGCGAGGAGATACGCAGTATTTT
CASSFRTGRGDTQYF
>TRBV6-5|TRBJ1-4|TRBD1|-
TGTGCCAGCAGTTACACTTGGGACAGGATGGATGAAAAACTGTTTTTT
CASSYTWDRMDEKLFF
>TRBV5-5|TRBJ2-7|TRBD1|few
TGTGCCAGCAGCTTGGGACAGGGGGTTTACGAGCAGTACTTC
CASSLGQGVYEQYF
>TRBV27|TRBJ2-1|TRBD2|-
TGTGCCAGCACCTCAGGGACTAGCGGTTACAATGAGCAGTTCTTC
CASTSGTSGYNEQFF
>TRBV6-4|TRBJ2-3|TRBD2|once
TGTGCCAGCAGTGTAGCGGGGGGGCTGGGCGATACGCAGTATTTT
CASSVAGGLGDTQYF
>TRBV9|TRBJ1-2|TRBD1|-
TGTGCCAGCAGTCGACAGGGAATGAACTATGGCTACACCTTC
CASSRQGMNYGYTF
>TRBV7-9|TRBJ1-1|-|-
TGTGCCAGCAGCCCTGACATCAAAGGACTCGCTTTCTTT
CASSPDIKGLAFF